This record looks at one T cell receptor (beta chain) sequence and its context. The length of the CDR3 is 16 residues. V shed 3 bases and J shed 4 bases, with 18 bases lying between them. The germline gives CDR1 MNHEY, CDR2 SMNVEV (reference sequence). These data belong to a study of blood T cell repertoires in COVID-19. Study context: Sites across the United States, Italy and Spain contributed samples from acute and convalescent COVID-19.

Measured with immunoSEQ multiplex PCR; TCRdb has only the in-frame clones, and not every one. The sample gives 75,000 or so clones, approximately 82% of which show up once; 18% is in the top ten. The source of this sequence is a woman at least 80 years old with acute or convalescent COVID-19. Sequenced: peripheral blood. This chain links TRBV27 with TRBJ2-5, with D perhaps matching TRBD2 (5 bases). For the CDR3, the DNA is TGTGCCAGCAGTTTCAGAGTTGGAGGTACCCTAGAGACCCAGTACTTC. It specifies CASSFRVGGTLETQYF.